The T cell receptor beta chain described here comes from a study of CD8+ T cells in alopecia areata. Study overall: Tofacitinib ran 6 to 18 months, followed by 6 months off drug.

The V gene's germline CDR1 is MNHEY and CDR2 SMNVEV (reference sequence). This CDR3 has 15 amino acids. Between the trimmed V and J ends, which lost 2 bases and 1 base, there was a span of 9 bases. RNA was isolated and reverse transcribed to cDNA, the sequencing template. The method was immunoSEQ multiplex PCR; TCRdb's version includes in-frame clones alone and lacks a portion of them. In the table there are 130,000 to 150,000 clones, 82% of which are singletons. Concerning this clone: Its antigen is unidentified.

Study-wide results and caveats: An increase in clonality over normal scalp was evident in lesional scalp, especially alopecia totalis/universalis. On tofacitinib, scalp and blood still held many of the expanded lesional clones.

The treatment is: oral pan-JAK inhibitor, 5-10 mg twice daily. Patients with alopecia areata provided lesional scalp punch biopsies as well as peripheral blood. This chain connects TRBV27 to TRBJ1-5, with unresolved D. This TCR derives from a human donor with alopecia areata. The sequencing used CD8+ T cells sorted from blood, collected at week 4, from a patient treated with tofacitinib. For the CDR3, the DNA is TGTGCCAGCAGTTTAACGGGGATGAGCAATCAGCCCCAGCATTTT. It codes for CASSLTGMSNQPQHF.